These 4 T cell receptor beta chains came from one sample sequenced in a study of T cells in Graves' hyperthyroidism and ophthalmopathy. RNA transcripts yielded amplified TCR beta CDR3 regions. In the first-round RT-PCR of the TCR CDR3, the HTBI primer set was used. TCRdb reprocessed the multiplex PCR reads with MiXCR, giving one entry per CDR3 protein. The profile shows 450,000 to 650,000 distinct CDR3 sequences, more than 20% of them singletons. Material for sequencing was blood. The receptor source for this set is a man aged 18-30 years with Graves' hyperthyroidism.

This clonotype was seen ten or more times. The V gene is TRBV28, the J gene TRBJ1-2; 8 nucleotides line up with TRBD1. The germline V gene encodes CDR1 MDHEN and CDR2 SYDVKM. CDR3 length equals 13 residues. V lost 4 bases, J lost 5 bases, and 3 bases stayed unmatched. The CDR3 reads CASSSGGVYGYTF. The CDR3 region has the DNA TGTGCCAGCAGTTCAGGGGGCGTTTATGGCTACACCTTC.

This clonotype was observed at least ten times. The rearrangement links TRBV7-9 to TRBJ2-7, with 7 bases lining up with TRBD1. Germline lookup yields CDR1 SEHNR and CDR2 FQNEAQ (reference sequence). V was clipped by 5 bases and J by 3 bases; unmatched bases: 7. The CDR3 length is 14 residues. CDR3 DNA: TGTGCCAGCAGCCAGGTGACAGGGCTCTACGAGCAGTACTTC. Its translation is CASSQVTGLYEQYF.

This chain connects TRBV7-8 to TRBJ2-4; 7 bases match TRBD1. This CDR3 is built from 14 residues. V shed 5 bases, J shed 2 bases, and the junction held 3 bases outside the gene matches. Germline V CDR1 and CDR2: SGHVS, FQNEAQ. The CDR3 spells CASSHRGTKNIQYF. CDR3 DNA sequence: TGTGCCAGCAGCCACAGGGGAACCAAAAACATTCAGTACTTC.

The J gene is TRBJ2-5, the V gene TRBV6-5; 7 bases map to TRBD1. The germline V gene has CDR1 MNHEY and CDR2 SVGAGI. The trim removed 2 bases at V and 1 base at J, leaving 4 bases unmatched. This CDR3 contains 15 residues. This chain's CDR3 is CASSYDRESQETQYF. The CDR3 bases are TGTGCCAGCAGTTACGACAGGGAGTCCCAAGAGACCCAGTACTTC.